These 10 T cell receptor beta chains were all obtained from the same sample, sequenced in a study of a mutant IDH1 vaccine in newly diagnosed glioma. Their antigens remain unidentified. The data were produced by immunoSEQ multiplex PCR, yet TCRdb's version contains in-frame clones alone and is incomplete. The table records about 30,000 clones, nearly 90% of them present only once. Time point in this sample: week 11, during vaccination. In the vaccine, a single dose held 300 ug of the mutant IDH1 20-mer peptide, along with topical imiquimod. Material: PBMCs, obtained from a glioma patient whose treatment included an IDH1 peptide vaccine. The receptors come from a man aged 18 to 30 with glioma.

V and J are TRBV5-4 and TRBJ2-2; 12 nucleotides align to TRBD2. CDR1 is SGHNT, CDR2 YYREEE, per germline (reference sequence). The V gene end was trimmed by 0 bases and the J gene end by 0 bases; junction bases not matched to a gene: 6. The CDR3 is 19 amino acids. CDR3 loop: CASSLALAGGRTNTGELFF. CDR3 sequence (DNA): TGTGCCAGCAGCTTGGCGCTAGCGGGAGGGCGAACGAACACCGGGGAGCTGTTTTTT.

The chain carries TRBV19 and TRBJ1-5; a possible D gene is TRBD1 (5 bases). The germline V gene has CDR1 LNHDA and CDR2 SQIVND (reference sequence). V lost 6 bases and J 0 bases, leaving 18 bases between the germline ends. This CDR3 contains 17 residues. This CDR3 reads CASSPAGKGNSNQPQHF. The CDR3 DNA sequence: TGTGCCAGTAGCCCCGCAGGGAAAGGGAATAGCAATCAGCCCCAGCATTTT.

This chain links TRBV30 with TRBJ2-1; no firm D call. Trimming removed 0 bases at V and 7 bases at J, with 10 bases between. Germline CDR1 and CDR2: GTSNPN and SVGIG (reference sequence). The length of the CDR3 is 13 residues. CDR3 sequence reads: CAWSVRRLNEQFF. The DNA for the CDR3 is TGTGCCTGGAGTGTACGGCGACTTAATGAGCAGTTCTTC. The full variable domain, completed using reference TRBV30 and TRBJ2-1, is SQTIHQWPATLVQPVGSPLSLECTVEGTSNPNLYWYRQAAGRGLQLLFYSVGIGQISSEVPQNLSASRPQDRQFILSSKKLLLSDSGFYLCAWSVRRLNEQFFGPGTRLTVL.

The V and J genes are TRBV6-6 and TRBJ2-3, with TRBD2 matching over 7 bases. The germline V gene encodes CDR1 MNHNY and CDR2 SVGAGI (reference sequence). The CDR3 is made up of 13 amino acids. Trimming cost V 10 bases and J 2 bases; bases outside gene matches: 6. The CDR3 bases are TGTGCCATTACGAGCGGGATCACAGATACGCAGTATTTT. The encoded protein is CAITSGITDTQYF.

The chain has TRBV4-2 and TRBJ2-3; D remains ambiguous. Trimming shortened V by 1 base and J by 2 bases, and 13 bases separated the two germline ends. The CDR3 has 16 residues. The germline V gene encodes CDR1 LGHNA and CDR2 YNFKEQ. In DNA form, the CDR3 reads TGTGCCAGCAGCCAAGTCCTGGGAATATTCACAGATACGCAGTATTTT. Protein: CASSQVLGIFTDTQYF.

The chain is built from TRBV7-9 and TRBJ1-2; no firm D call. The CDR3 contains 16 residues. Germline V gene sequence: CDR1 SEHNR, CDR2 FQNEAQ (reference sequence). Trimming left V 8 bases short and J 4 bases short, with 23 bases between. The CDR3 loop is CASATSYLEGTYGYTF. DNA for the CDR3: TGTGCCAGCGCCACGTCATATTTAGAAGGCACCTATGGCTACACCTTC. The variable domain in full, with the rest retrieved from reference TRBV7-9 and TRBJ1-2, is DTGVSQNPRHKITKRGQNVTFRCDPISEHNRLYWYRQTLGQGPEFLTYFQNEAQLEKSRLLSDRFSAERPKGSFSTLEIQRTEQGDSAMYLCASATSYLEGTYGYTFGSGTRLTVV.

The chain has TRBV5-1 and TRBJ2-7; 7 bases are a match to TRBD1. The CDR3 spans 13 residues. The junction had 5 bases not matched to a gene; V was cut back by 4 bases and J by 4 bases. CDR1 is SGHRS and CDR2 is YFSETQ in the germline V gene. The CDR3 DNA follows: TGCGCCAGCAGCCTGGGACAGAAATACGAGCAGTACTTC. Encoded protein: CASSLGQKYEQYF.

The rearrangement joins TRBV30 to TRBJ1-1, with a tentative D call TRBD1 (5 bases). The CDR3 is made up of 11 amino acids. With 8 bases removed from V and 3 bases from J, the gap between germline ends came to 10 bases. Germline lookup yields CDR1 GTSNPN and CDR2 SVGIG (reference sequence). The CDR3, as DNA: TGTGCCGGGCGGGGGTACACTGAAGCTTTCTTT. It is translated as CAGRGYTEAFF.

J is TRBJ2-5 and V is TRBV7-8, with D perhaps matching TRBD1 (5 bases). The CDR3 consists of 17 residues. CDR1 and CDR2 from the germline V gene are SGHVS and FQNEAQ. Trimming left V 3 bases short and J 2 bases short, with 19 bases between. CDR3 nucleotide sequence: TGTGCCAGCAGCTTTTTCACAGGCGCGGCACCACAAGAGACCCAGTACTTC. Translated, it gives CASSFFTGAAPQETQYF.

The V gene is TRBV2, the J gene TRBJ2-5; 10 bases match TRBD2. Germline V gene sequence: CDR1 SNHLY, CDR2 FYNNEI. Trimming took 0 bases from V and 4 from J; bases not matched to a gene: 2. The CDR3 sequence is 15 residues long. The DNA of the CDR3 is TGTGCCAGCAGTGAAGCAGGACTAGCGGTAGAGACCCAGTACTTC. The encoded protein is CASSEAGLAVETQYF. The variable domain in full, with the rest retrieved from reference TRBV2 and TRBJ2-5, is EPEVTQTPSHQVTQMGQEVILRCVPISNHLYFYWYRQILGQKVEFLVSFYNNEISEKSEIFDDQFSVERPDGSNFTLKIRSTKLEDSAMYFCASSEAGLAVETQYFGPGTRLLVL.